This T cell receptor beta chain was sequenced during a study of blood T cell repertoires in COVID-19. Study in general: Spain, Italy and the United States supplied samples that represented acute and convalescent COVID-19. Nucleic acid was either cDNA or gDNA, and it came from T cells, B-cell-depleted T cells, or PBMCs.

The germline CDR1 and CDR2 sequences are SGHRS and YFSETQ. V lost 2 bases to trimming and J lost 7 bases; unmatched junction nucleotides: 1. The CDR3 runs 15 residues. As handled by the study authors: Reference gene primer amplification gave estimated nucleated cell counts. Sequencing was performed with immunoSEQ multiplex PCR; in TCRdb, only in-frame clones are kept and a portion is missing. V, J and clone size are taken as reported in that table, and D and trimming were inferred from the DNA itself. The profile covers 200,000 to 300,000 clones, with about 79% appearing a single time and around 2% taken by the ten largest. This clone was observed once. Distinct nucleotide sequences in the sample also encode this CDR3.

The sequencing sample was made of peripheral blood. The receptor comes from a man aged 35-49 years who had recovered from COVID-19. The chain is built from TRBV5-1 and TRBJ2-1; TRBD2 agrees at 15 bases. The chain's CDR3 is CASSLGLAGGNEQFF. CDR3 in DNA: TGCGCCAGCAGCTTAGGACTAGCGGGAGGGAATGAGCAGTTCTTC.